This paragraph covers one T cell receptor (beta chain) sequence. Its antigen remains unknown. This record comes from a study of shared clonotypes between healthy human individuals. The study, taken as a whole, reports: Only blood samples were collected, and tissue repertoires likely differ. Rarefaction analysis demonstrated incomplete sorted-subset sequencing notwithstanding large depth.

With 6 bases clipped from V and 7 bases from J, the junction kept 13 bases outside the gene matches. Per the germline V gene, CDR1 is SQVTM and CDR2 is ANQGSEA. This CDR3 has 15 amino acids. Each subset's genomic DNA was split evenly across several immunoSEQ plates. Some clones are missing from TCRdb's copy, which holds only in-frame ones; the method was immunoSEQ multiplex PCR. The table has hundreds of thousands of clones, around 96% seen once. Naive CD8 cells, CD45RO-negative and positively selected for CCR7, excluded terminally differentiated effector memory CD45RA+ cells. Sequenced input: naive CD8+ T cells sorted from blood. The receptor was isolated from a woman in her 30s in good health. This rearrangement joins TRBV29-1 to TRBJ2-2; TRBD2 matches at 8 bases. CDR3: CSVRLAGRQDGELFF. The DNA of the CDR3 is TGCAGCGTGAGATTAGCGGGGAGACAGGACGGGGAGCTGTTTTTT.